This T cell receptor (beta chain) was documented in a study of blood T cell repertoires in COVID-19. As for the study in general: Sites in the United States, Italy and Spain provided acute and convalescent COVID-19 samples. The analysed material was cDNA or gDNA that came from T cells, B-cell-depleted T cells, or PBMCs.

Seattle patient enrollment occurred during active infection, with longitudinal follow-up thereafter. Original methodology: Quantification of nucleated cells was approximated via reference gene primer amplification. Sequenced by immunoSEQ multiplex PCR; TCRdb stores in-frame clones only, minus some. Clone size and V and J calls were adopted from that table, with D and trimming inferred from the DNA. The data contain over 15,000 clones, about 88% of them seen just once; the ten biggest clones take up more than 25%. V shed 8 bases, J shed 11 bases, and the junction held 4 bases outside the gene matches. CDR1 is MNHNY and CDR2 is SVGAGI in the germline V gene (reference sequence). The CDR3 spans 11 residues.

The specimen sequenced was peripheral blood. V usage is TRBV6-6 and J usage is TRBJ1-1; TRBD1 matches 11 bases. The clonotype originates from a woman older than 75 with COVID-19, enrolled during active disease. CDR3 in amino acids: CASGQGALAFF. In DNA form, the CDR3 reads TGTGCCAGCGGACAGGGGGCCCTGGCTTTCTTT.